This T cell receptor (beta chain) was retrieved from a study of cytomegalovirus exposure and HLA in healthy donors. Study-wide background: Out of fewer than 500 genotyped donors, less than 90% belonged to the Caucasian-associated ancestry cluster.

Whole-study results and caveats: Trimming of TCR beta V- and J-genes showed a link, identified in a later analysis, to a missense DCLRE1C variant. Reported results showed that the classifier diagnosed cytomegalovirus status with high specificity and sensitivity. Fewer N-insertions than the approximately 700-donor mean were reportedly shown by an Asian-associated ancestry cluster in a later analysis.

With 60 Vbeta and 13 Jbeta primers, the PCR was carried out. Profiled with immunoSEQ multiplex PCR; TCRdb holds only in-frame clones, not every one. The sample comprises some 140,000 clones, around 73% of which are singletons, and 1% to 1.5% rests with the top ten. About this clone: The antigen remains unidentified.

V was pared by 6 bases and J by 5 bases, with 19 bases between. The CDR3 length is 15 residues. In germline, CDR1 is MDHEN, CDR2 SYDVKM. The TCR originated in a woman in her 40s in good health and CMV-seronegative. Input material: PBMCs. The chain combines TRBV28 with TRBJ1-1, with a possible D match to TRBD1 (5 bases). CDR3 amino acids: CASRSRGGVETEAFF. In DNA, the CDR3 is TGTGCCAGCAGGAGTCGCGGGGGAGTTGAGACTGAAGCTTTCTTT.